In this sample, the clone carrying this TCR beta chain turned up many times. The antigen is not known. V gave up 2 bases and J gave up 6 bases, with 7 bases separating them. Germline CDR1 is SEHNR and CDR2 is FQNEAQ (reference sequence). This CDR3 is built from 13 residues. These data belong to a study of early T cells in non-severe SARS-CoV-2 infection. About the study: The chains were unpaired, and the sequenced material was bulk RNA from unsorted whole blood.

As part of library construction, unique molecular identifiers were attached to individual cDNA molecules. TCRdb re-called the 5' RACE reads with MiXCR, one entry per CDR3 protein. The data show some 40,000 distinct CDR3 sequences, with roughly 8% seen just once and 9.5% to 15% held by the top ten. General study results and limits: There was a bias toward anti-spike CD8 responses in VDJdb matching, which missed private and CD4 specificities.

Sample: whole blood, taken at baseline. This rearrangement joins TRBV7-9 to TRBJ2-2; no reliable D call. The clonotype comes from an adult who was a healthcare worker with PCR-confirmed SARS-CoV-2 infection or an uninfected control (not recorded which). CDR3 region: CASSLQGAGELFF. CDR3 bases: TGTGCCAGCAGCTTACAAGGAGCCGGGGAGCTGTTTTTT.